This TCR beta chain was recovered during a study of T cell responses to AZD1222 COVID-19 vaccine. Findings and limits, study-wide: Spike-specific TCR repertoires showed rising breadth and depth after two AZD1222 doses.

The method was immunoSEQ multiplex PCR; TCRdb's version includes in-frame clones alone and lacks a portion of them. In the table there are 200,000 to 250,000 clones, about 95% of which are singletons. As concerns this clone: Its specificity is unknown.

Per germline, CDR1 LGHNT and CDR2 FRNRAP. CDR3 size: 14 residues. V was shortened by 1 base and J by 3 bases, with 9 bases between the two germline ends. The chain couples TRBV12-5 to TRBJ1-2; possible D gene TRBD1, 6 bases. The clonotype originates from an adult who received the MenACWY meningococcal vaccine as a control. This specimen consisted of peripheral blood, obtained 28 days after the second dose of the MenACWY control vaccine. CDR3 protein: CASGLETGYYGYTF. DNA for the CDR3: TGTGCTAGTGGTTTGGAAACAGGGTACTATGGCTACACCTTC.